Here is one T cell receptor beta chain with its context. Its specificity is unknown. Germline assignment: CDR1 SGHVS and CDR2 FQNEAQ. The V segment lost 5 bases and the J segment 3 bases; nucleotides outside the gene matches: 7. The CDR3 is 16 residues long. The primer mix had 60 Vbeta and 13 Jbeta primers. Generated by immunoSEQ multiplex PCR, the TCRdb table keeps only in-frame clones and is missing some. Among around 59,000 clones, under 90% were seen once, and the ten largest hold roughly 3.9%. The sample comes from a study of cytomegalovirus exposure and HLA in healthy donors. Study-wide results and limits: A later analysis reportedly found fewer N-insertions in an Asian-associated ancestry cluster than the roughly 670-donor mean.

Sequenced sample: PBMCs. The receptor was isolated from a woman between 40 and 50 years old in good health and CMV-seronegative. This chain joins TRBV7-8 and TRBJ2-1; TRBD2 matches 10 bases. In DNA, the CDR3 is TGTGCCAGCAGCCCCCGGACTAGCGGCAACTACAATGAGCAGTTCTTC. Its translation is CASSPRTSGNYNEQFF.